The subject of this entry is one T cell receptor beta chain. The sample comes from a study of blood T cell repertoires in COVID-19. Per the original methods: Reference gene primer amplification gave nucleated cell count estimates. Repertoires were generated with immunoSEQ multiplex PCR, while TCRdb's copy carries only in-frame clones and drops some. The DNA gave D and trimming, while V, J and clone size come from that table. The sample has roughly 100,000 clones, more than 75% seen once. Sequenced input: peripheral blood. The clonotype comes from a human donor in a cohort sampled during active COVID-19.

The CDR3 here is CASSPSGFYGYTF. For the CDR3, the DNA is TGTGCCAGCAGTCCCTCGGGGTTTTATGGCTACACCTTC. The chain recombines TRBV27 with TRBJ1-2; D is ambiguous. The CDR3 has 13 amino acids. Germline CDR1 and CDR2: MNHEY and SMNVEV (reference sequence). V was cut by 5 bases and J by 5 bases, with 12 bases left in between.